The sequence of this T cell receptor beta chain was determined in a study of blood T cells in healthy people across ages. A sample-barcoded 5' primer and a J-beta primer mix were used in a second PCR of about 7 to 12 cycles. TCRdb fed the 5' RACE reads into MiXCR, producing one record per CDR3 protein. The table shows roughly 1,700,000 distinct CDR3 sequences, with roughly 27% occurring only once. This CDR3 has 15 residues. Germline-derived CDR1 and CDR2 are LNHDA and SQIVND (reference sequence). V lost 6 bases and J lost 2; bases outside the gene matches: 10. Sequencing was carried out using blood. This sequence joins TRBV19 and TRBJ2-7, with 7 bases lining up with TRBD1. The TCR comes from a woman aged 25-40 years in good health. The CDR3 nucleotides are TGTGCCAGTAGCACTCCGGGACAGATGACCTACGAGCAGTACTTC. It is translated as CASSTPGQMTYEQYF.